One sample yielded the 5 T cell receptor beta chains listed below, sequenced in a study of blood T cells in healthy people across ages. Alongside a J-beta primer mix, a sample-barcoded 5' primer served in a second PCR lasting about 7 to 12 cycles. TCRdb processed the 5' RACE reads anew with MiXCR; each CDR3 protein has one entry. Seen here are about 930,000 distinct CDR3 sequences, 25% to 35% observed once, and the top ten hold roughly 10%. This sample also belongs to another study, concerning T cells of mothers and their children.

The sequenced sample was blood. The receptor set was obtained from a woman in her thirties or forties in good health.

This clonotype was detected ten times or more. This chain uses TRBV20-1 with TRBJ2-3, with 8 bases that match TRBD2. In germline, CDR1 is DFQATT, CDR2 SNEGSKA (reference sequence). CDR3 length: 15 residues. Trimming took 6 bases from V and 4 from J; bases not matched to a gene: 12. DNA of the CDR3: TGCAGTGCACACCCGGGGCGGGGGGCCCCAGATACGCAGTATTTT. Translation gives CSAHPGRGAPDTQYF.

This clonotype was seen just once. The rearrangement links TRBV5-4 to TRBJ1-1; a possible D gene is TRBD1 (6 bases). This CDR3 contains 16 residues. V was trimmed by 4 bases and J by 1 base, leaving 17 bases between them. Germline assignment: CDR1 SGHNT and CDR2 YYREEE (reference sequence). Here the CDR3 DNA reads TGTGCCAGCAGCCTGGGTAGGGGGGCAGAGAACACTGAAGCTTTCTTT. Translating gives CASSLGRGAENTEAFF.

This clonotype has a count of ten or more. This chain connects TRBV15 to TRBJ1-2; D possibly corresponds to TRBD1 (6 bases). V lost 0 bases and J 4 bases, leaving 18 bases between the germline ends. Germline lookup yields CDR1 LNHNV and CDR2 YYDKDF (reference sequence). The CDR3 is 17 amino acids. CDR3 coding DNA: TGTGCCACCAGCAGAGATCTCGCAGGGGCAGATATCTATGGCTACACCTTC. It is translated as CATSRDLAGADIYGYTF. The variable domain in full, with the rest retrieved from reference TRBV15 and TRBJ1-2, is DAMVIQNPRYQVTQFGKPVTLSCSQTLNHNVMYWYQQKSSQAPKLLFHYYDKDFNNEADTPDNFQSRRPNTSFCFLDIRSPGLGDTAMYLCATSRDLAGADIYGYTFGSGTRLTVV.

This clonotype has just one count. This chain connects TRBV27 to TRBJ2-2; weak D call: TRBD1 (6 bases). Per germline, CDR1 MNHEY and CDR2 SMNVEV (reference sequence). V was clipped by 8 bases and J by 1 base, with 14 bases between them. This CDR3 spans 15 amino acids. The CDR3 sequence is CASPSTGLNTGELFF. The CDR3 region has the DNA TGTGCCAGCCCCTCGACAGGACTGAACACCGGGGAGCTGTTTTTT.

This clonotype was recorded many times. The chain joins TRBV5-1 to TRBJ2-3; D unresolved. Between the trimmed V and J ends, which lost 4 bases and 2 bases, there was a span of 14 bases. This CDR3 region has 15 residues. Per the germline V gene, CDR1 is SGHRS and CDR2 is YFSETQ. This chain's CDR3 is CASSARGTHTDTQYF. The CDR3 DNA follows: TGCGCCAGCAGCGCCCGAGGAACCCACACAGATACGCAGTATTTT.